Reported below is one TCR beta chain. This sample stems from a study of T cells in Graves' hyperthyroidism and ophthalmopathy. Fresh peripheral blood, 8 to 10 ml of it, supplied the PBMCs. Germline-derived CDR1 and CDR2 are DFQATT and SNEGSKA (reference sequence). This CDR3 is 18 amino acids long. Trimming cost V 5 bases and J 5 bases; bases outside gene matches: 16. Researchers took RNA transcripts and amplified the TCR beta CDR3 regions from them. HTBI primers were used for first-round RT-PCR of the TCR CDR3. TCRdb recomputed calls from the multiplex PCR reads with MiXCR, one row per CDR3 protein. Of roughly 740,000 distinct CDR3 sequences listed, roughly 17% were seen once; the top ten hold under 10%.

What was sequenced was blood. The V call is TRBV20-1, the J call TRBJ2-5; the match to TRBD2 covers 14 bases. This receptor was taken from a man aged 18 to 30 with Graves' hyperthyroidism. CDR3: CSAGFSGTSGSRGETQYF. Written as DNA, the CDR3 is TGCAGTGCTGGATTCTCCGGGACTAGCGGGAGCCGAGGGGAGACCCAGTACTTC.